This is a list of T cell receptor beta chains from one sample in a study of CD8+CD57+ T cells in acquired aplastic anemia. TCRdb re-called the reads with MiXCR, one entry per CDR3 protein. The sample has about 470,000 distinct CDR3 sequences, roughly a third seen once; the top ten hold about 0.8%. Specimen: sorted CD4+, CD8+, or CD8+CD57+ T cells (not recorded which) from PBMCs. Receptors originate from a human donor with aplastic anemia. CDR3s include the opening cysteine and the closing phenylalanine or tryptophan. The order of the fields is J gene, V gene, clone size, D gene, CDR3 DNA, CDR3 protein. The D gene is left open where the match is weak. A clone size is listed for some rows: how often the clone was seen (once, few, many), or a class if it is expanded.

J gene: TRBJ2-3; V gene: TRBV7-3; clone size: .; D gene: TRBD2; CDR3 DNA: TGTGCCAGCAGTTTGCTGGGCGGGGGAGCACGAAATACGCAGTATTTT; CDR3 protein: CASSLLGGGARNTQYF
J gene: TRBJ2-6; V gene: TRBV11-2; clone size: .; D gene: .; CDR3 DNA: TGTGCCAGCAGCGCCCCAACAGGGCTCTCTGGGGCCAACGTCCTGACTTTC; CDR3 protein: CASSAPTGLSGANVLTF
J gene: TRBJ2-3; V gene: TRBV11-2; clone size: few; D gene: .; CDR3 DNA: TGTGCCAGCAGCTTTTGGGGTTTAAGCACAGATACGCAGTATTTT; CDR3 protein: CASSFWGLSTDTQYF
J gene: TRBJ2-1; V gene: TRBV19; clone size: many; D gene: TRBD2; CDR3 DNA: TGTGCCAGTAGTAGCCTAGCGGGCAATGAGCAGTTCTTC; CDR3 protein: CASSSLAGNEQFF
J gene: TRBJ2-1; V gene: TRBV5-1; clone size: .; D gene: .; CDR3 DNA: TGCGCCAGCAGCTTGGGGGACTCCTACAATGAGCAGTTCTTC; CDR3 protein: CASSLGDSYNEQFF
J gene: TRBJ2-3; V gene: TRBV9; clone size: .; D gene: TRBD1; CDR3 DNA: TGTGCCAGCAGCGTAGAATTACAGGGGGCGGGAGATACGCAGTATTTT; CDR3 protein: CASSVELQGAGDTQYF
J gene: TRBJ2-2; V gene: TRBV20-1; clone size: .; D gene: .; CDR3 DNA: TGCAGTGCCGGAGGACACCCGGGGACCGGGGAGCTGTTTTTT; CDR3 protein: CSAGGHPGTGELFF
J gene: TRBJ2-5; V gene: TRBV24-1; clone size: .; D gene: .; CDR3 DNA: TGTGCCACCAGTGATCCTACAGAGACCCAGTACTTC; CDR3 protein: CATSDPTETQYF
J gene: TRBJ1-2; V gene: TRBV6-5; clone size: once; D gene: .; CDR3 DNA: TGTGCCAGCAGTTACGCGGGATCGGCCTATGGCTACACCTTC; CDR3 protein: CASSYAGSAYGYTF
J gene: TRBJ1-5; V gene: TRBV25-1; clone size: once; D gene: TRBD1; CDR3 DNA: TGTGCCAGCAGTGAATCCGCCGGCACCGGGACAGGGAGCAATCAGCTCCAGCATTTT; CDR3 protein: CASSESAGTGTGSNQLQHF
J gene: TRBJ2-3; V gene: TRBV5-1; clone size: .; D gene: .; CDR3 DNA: TGCGCCAGCAGCCCAGGCGGGACTTTCGTCACAGATACGCAGTATTTT; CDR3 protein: CASSPGGTFVTDTQYF
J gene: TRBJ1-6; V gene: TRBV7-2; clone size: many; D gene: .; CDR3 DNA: TGTGCCAGCAGCTTAGGGGGCAGATCACCCCTCCACTTT; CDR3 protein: CASSLGGRSPLHF
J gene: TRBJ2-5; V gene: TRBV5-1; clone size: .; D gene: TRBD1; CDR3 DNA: TGCGCCAGCAGCCCGGTTAACAGGGGGCCCGTGGAGACCCAGTACTTC; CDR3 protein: CASSPVNRGPVETQYF
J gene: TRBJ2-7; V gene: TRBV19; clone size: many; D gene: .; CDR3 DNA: TGTGCCAGTAGTACCCTACGTAGGGGACACAGGGCCTACGAGCAGTACTTC; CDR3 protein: CASSTLRRGHRAYEQYF
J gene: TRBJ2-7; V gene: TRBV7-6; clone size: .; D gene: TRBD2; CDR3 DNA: TGTGCCAGCAGCTTGGCGGGAGGAGACTACGAGCAGTACTTC; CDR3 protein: CASSLAGGDYEQYF
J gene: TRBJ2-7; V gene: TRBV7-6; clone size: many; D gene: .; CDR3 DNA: TGTGCCAGCAGCTTAGAGTTGTCCTCCTACGAGCAGTACTTC; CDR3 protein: CASSLELSSYEQYF
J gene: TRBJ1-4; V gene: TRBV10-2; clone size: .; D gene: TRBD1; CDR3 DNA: TGCGCCAGCAGTCCGGGACAGGGAGCTGAAAAACTGTTTTTT; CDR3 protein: CASSPGQGAEKLFF
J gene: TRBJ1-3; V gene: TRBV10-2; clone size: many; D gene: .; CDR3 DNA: TGCGCCAGCACAGGGGGAAACACCATATATTTT; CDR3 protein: CASTGGNTIYF
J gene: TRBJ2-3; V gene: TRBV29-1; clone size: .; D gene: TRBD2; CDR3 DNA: TGCAGCGCGCAACCAGCGGGGGGCACAGATACGCAGTATTTT; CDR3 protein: CSAQPAGGTDTQYF
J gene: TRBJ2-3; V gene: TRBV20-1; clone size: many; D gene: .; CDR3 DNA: TGCAGTGCCGGAAAACGCACAACTAGCACAGATACGCAGTATTTT; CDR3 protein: CSAGKRTTSTDTQYF
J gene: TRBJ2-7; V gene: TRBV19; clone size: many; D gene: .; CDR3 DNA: TGTGCCAGTAGTATCTCAGGTCTCTCCTACGAGCAGTACTTC; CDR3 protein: CASSISGLSYEQYF
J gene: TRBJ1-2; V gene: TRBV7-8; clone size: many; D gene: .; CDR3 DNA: TGTGCCAGCAGCCTAGGCCGAACGGAGAGCTATGGCTACACCTTC; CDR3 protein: CASSLGRTESYGYTF
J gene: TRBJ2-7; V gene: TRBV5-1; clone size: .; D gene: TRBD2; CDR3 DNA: TGCGCCAGCAGCTTGGCCGGCGGGAGGATCTACGAGCAGTACTTC; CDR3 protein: CASSLAGGRIYEQYF
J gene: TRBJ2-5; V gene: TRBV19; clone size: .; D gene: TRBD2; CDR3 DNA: TGTGCCAGTAGTGCTAGCGGGGGGAAACTTTGGGCCCAGTACTTC; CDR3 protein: CASSASGGKLWAQYF
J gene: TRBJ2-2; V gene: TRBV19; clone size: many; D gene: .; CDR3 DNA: TGTGCCAGTACCGCAAGAAGGGGCACCGGGGAGCTGTTTTTT; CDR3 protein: CASTARRGTGELFF
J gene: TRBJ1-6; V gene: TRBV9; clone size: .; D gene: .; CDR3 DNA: TGTGCCAGCAGCCGCCTAGGGGATTGGAATTCACCCCTCCACTTT; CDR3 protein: CASSRLGDWNSPLHF
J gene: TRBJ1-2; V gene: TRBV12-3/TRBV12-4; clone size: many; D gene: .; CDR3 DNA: TGTGCCAGCAGATCAGGGCCCTCCTATGGCTACACCTTC; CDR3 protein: CASRSGPSYGYTF
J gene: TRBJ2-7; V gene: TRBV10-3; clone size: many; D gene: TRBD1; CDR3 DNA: TGTGCCATCAGTGGGGGGACAGGGCGCGAGCAGTACTTC; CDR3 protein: CAISGGTGREQYF
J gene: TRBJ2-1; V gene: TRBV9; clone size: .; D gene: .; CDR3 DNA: TGTGCCAGCAGCGTAGCTAGCGACCCCTACAATGAGCAGTTCTTC; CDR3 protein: CASSVASDPYNEQFF
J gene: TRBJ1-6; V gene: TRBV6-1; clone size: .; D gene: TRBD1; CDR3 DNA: TGTGCCAGCAGAACAAACAGGGGCTATAATTCACCCCTCCACTTT; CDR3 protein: CASRTNRGYNSPLHF
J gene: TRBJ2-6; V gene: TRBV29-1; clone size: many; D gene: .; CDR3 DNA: TGCAGCGCCCGGCCGAGCTCTGGGGCCAACGTCCTGACTTTC; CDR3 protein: CSARPSSGANVLTF
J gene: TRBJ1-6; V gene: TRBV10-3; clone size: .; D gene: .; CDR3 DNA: TGTGCCAGTAGGCTGAGTGATGTGGGCGGCTATAATTCACCCCTCCACTTT; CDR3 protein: CASRLSDVGGYNSPLHF
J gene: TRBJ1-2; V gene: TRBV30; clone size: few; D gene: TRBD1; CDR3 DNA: TGTGCCTGGAGTGGGGAGGGGGCGTTTTGGAATGGCTACACCTTC; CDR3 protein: CAWSGEGAFWNGYTF
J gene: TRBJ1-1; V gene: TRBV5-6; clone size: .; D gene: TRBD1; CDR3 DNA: TGTGCCAGCAGCTTGATTACAGGGGGCACTGAAGCTTTCTTT; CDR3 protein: CASSLITGGTEAFF
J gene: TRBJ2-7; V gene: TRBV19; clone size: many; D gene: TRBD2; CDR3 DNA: TGTGCCAGTAGTGCCCCACCGACCGCGGGAGAAGTCGAGCAGTACTTC; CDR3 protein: CASSAPPTAGEVEQYF
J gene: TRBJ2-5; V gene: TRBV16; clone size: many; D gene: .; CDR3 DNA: TGTGCCAGCAGCCAATCGGCCGAGACCCAGTACTTC; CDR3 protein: CASSQSAETQYF
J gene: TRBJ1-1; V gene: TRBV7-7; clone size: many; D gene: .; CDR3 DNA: TGTGCTAGCAGCCCCTCCCCGGCGAACACTGAAGCTTTCTTT; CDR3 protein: CASSPSPANTEAFF
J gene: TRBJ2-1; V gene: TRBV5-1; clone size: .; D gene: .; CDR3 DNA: TGCGCCAGCAGCTCCAAAAACCAGGTGGGCAATGAGCAGTTCTTC; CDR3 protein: CASSSKNQVGNEQFF
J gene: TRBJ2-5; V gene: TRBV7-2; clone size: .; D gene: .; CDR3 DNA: TGTGCCAGCAGTCGGTTCCAAGAGACCCAGTACTTC; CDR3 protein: CASSRFQETQYF
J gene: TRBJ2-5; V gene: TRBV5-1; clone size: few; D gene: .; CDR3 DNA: TGCGCCAGCAGCTTGGGGCAGCTCCAAGAGACCCAGTACTTC; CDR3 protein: CASSLGQLQETQYF
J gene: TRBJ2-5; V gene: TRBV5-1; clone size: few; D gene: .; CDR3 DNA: TGCGCCAGCAGCCCGTCGGGATCGAGGGAGACCCAGTACTTC; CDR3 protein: CASSPSGSRETQYF
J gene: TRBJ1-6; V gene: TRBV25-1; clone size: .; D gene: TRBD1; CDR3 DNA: TGTGCCAGCATCCCGGGACAGGGAGTTGGTTCACCCCTCCACTTT; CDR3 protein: CASIPGQGVGSPLHF
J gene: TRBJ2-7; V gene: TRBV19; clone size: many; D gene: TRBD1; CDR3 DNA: TGTGCCAGTAGTACACTCACAGGGGCCCCCTACGAGCAGTACTTC; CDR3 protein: CASSTLTGAPYEQYF
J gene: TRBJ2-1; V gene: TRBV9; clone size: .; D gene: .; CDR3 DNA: TGTGCCAGCAGCGCGAACGGAGGGGGCTACAATGAGCAGTTCTTC; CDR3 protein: CASSANGGGYNEQFF
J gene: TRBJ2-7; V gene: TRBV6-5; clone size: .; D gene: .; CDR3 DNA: TGTGCCAGCAGTTATGGTCCGGATGGCCCGGGCTACGAGCAGTACTTC; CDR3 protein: CASSYGPDGPGYEQYF
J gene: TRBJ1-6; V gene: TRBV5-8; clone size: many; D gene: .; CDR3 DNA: TGTGCCAGCAGCACGGGGACATCACCCAATTCACCCCTCCACTTT; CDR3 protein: CASSTGTSPNSPLHF
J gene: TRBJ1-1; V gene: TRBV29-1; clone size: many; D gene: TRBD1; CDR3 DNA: TGCAGCGTTGAACACCGGGACAGGGGGACTGAAGCTTTCTTT; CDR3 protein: CSVEHRDRGTEAFF
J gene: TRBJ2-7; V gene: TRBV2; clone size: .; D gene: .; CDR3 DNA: TGTGCCAGCAGCACCGTTTGGGGGAAACAGTACGAGCAGTACTTC; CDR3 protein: CASSTVWGKQYEQYF
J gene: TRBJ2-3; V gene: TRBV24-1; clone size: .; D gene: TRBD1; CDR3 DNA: TGTGCCACCAGTGACCGGACAGGGTTGACAGATACGCAGTATTTT; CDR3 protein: CATSDRTGLTDTQYF
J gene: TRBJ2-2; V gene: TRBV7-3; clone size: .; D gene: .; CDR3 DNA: TGTGCCAGCAGCTTGGGACGGGGGCGGAACGGGGAGCTGTTTTTT; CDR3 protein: CASSLGRGRNGELFF
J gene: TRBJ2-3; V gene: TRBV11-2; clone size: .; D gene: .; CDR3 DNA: TGTGCCAGCAGCCCAGACTTCAACAGGCTCACAAATACGCAGTATTTT; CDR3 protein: CASSPDFNRLTNTQYF
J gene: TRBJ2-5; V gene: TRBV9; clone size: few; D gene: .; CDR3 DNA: TGTGCCAGCAGTTACGGGGGGCCGGGAGAGACCCAGTACTTC; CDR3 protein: CASSYGGPGETQYF
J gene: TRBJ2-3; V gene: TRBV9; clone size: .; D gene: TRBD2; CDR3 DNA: TGTGCCAGCAGCGCCTCGGGGGGGAGCACAGATACGCAGTATTTT; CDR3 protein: CASSASGGSTDTQYF
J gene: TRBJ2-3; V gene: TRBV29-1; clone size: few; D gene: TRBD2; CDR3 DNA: TGCAGCGGCCGAAGTGGGAGGGCCATCGCAGATACGCAGTATTTT; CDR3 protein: CSGRSGRAIADTQYF
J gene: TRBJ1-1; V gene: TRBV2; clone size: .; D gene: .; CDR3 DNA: TGTGCCAGCAGTGGGGAGGGATTTTGGTCTGAAGCTTTCTTT; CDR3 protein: CASSGEGFWSEAFF
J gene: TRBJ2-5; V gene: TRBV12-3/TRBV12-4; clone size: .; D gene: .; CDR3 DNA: TGTGCCAGCAGTCCGACGGGGGGCAAGACCCAGTACTTC; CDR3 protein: CASSPTGGKTQYF
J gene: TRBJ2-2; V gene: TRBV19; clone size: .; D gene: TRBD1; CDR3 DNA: TGTGCCAGTAGAATCCGGGGGGACAGGGCATCCACCGGGGAGCTGTTTTTT; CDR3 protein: CASRIRGDRASTGELFF